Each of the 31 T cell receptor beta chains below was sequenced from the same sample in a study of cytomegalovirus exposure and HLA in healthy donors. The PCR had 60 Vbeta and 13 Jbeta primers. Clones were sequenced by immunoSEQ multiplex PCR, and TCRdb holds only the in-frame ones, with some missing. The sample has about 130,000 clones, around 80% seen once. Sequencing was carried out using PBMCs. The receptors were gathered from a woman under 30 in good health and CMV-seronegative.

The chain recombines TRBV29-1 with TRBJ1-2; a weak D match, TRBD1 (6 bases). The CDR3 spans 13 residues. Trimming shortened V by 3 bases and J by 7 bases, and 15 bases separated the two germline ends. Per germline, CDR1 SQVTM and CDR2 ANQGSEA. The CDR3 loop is CSVEGQGLAGYTF. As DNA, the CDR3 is TGCAGCGTTGAGGGGCAGGGGCTGGCTGGCTACACCTTC.

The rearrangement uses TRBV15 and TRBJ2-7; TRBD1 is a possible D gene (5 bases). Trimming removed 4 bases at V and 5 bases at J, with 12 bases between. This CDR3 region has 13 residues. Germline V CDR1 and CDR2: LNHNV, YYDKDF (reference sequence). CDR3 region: CATSTIRGNEQYF. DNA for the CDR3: TGTGCCACCAGCACTATAAGGGGAAACGAGCAGTACTTC. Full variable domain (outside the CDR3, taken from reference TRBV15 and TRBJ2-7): DAMVIQNPRYQVTQFGKPVTLSCSQTLNHNVMYWYQQKSSQAPKLLFHYYDKDFNNEADTPDNFQSRRPNTSFCFLDIRSPGLGDTAMYLCATSTIRGNEQYFGPGTRLTVT.

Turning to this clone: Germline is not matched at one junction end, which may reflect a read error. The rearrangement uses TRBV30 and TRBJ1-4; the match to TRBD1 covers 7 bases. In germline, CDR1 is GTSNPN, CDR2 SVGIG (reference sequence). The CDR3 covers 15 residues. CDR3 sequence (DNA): TGTGCCTGGAGTGCCGTCGACAGGGTGGGGGAAAAACCGTTTTTT. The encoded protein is CAWSAVDRVGEKPFF.

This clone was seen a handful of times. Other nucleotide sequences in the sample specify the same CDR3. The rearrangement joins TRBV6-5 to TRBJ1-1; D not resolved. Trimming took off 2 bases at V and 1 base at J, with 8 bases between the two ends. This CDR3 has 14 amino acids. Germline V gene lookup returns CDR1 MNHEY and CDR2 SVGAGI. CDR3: CASSYSTANTEAFF. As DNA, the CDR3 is TGTGCCAGCAGTTACAGCACCGCGAACACTGAAGCTTTCTTT.

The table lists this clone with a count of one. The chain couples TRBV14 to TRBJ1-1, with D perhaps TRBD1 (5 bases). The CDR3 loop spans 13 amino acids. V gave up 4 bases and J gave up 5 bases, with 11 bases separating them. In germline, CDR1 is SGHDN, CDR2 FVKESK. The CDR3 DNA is TGTGCCAGCAGCCTTGTGGGGGGGACTGAAGCTTTCTTT. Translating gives CASSLVGGTEAFF.

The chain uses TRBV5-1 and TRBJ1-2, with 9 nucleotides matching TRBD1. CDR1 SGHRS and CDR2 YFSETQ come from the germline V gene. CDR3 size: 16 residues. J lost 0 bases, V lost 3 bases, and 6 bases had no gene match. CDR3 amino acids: CASSSGQGQANYGYTF. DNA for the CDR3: TGCGCCAGCAGCTCGGGACAGGGTCAAGCTAACTATGGCTACACCTTC.

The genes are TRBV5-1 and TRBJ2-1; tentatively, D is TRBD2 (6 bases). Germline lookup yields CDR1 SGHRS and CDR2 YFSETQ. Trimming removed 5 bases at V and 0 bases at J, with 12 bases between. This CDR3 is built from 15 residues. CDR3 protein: CASRAGPSSYNEQFF. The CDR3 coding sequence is TGCGCCAGCAGGGCGGGGCCTAGCTCCTACAATGAGCAGTTCTTC.

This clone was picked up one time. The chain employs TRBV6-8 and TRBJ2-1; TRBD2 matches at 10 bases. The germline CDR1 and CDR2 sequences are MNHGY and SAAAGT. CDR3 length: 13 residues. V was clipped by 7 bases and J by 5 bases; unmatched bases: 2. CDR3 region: CASKREGHNEQFF. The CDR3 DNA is TGTGCCAGCAAGCGGGAGGGCCACAATGAGCAGTTCTTC.

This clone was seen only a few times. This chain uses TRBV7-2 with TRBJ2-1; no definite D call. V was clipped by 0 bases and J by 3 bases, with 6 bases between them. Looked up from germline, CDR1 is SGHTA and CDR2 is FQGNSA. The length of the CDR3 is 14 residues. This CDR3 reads CASSLAGIYNEQFF. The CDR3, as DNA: TGTGCCAGCAGCTTAGCGGGCATCTACAATGAGCAGTTCTTC.

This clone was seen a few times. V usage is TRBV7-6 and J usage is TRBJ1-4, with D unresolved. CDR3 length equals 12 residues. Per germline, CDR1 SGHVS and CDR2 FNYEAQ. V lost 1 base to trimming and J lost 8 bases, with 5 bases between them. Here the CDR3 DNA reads TGTGCCAGCAGCTTAGGAGCGGAAAAACTGTTTTTT. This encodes CASSLGAEKLFF.

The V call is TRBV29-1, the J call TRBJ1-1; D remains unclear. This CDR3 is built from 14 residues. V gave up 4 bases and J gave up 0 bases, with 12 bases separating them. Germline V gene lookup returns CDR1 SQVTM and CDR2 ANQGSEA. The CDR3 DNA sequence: TGCAGCGTTGCGGAGGAGGCCATGAACACTGAAGCTTTCTTT. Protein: CSVAEEAMNTEAFF.

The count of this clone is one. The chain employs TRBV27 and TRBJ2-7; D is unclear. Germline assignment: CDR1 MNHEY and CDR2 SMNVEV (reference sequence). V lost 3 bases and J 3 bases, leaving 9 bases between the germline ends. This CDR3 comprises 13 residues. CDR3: CASSLGPFYEQYF. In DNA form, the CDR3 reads TGTGCCAGCAGTTTGGGCCCCTTCTACGAGCAGTACTTC.

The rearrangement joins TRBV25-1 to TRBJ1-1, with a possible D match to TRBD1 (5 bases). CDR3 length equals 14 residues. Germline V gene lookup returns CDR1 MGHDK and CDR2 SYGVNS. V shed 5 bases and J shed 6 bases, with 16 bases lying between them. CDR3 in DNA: TGTGCCAGCAGTAGTTTGGGGCAGGGCGCTGAAGCTTTCTTT. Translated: CASSSLGQGAEAFF.

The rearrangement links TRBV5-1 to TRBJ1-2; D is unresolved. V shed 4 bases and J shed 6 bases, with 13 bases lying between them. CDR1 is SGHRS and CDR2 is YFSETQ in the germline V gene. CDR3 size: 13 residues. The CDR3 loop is CASSPGGGDGYTF. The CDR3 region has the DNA TGCGCCAGCAGCCCTGGCGGTGGTGATGGCTACACCTTC.

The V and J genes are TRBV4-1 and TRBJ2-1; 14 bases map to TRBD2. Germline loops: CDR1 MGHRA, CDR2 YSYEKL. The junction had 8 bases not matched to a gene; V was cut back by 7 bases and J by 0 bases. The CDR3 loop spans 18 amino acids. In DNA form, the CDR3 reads TGCGCCAGCAATTGGGGACTAGCGGGGGTAAGCTCCTACAATGAGCAGTTCTTC. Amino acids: CASNWGLAGVSSYNEQFF.

CDR3 loop: CASSGADNQPQHF. CDR3 in DNA: TGTGCCAGCAGTGGGGCAGACAATCAGCCCCAGCATTTT. The chain combines TRBV6-1 with TRBJ1-5; D not resolved. V was cut by 4 bases and J by 3 bases, with 7 bases left in between. Germline CDR1 MNHNS, CDR2 SASEGT. CDR3 length equals 13 residues.

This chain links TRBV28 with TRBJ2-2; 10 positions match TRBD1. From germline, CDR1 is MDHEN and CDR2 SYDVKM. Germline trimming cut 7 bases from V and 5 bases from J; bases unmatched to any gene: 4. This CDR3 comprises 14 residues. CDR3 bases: TGTGCCAGCAAGGACAGGGGGGAGACCGGGGAGCTGTTTTTT. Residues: CASKDRGETGELFF.

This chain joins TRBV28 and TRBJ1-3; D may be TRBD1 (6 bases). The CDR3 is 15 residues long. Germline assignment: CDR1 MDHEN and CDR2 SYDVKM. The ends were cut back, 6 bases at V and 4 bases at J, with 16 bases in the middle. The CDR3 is CASSKTGGAGNTIYF. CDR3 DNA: TGTGCCAGCAGCAAAACCGGGGGGGCGGGAAACACCATATATTTT. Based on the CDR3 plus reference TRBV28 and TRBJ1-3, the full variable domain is DVKVTQSSRYLVKRTGEKVFLECVQDMDHENMFWYRQDPGLGLRLIYFSYDVKMKEKGDIPEGYSVSREKKERFSLILESASTNQTSMYLCASSKTGGAGNTIYFGEGSWLTVV.

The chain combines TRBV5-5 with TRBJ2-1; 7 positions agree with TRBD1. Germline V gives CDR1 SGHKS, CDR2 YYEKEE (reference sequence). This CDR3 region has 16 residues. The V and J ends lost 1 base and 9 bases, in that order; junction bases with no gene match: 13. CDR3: CASSLYPGTEFSEQFF. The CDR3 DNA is TGTGCCAGCAGCTTGTACCCCGGGACAGAATTTTCTGAGCAGTTCTTC.

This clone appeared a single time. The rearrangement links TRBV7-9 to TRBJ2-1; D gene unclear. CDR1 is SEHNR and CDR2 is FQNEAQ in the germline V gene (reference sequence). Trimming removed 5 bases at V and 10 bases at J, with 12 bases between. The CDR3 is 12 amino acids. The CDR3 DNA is TGTGCCAGCAGCCTTTCAGGTAAAGAGCAGTTCTTC. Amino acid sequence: CASSLSGKEQFF.

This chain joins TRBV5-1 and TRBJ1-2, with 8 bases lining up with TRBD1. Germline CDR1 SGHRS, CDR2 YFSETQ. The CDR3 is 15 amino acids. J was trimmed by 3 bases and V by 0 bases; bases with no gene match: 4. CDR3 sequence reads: CASSLGQGRDYGYTF. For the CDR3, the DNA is TGCGCCAGCAGCTTGGGACAGGGGAGGGACTATGGCTACACCTTC. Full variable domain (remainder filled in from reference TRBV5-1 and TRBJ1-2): KAGVTQTPRYLIKTRGQQVTLSCSPISGHRSVSWYQQTPGQGLQFLFEYFSETQRNKGNFPGRFSGRQFSNSRSEMNVSTLELGDSALYLCASSLGQGRDYGYTFGSGTRLTVV.

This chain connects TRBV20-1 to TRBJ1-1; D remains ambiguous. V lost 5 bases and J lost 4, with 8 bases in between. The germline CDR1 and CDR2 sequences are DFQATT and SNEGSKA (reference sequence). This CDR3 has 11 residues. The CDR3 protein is CSAPRGTEAFF. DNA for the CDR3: TGCAGTGCTCCGCGGGGCACTGAAGCTTTCTTT.

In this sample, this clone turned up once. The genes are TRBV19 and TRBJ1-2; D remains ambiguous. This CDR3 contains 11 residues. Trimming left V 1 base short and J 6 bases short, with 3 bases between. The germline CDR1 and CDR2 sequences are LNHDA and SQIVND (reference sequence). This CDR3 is CASSIGNGYTF. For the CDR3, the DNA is TGTGCCAGTAGTATAGGTAATGGCTACACCTTC.

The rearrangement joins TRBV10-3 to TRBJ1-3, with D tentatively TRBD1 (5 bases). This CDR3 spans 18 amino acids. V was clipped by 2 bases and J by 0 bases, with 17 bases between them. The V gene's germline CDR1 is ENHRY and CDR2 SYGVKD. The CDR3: CAISEVGLRESSGNTIYF. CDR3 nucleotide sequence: TGTGCCATCAGTGAGGTGGGACTTCGGGAAAGCTCTGGAAACACCATATATTTT.

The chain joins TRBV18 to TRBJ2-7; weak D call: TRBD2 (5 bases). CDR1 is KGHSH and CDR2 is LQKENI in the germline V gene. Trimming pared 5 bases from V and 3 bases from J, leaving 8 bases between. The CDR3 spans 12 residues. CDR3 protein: CASSGEGYEQYF. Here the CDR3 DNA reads TGTGCCAGCTCAGGAGAGGGCTACGAGCAGTACTTC.

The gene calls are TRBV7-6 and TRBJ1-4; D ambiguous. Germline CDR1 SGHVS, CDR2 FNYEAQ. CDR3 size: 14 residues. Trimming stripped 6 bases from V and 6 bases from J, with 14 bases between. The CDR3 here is CASSHSEEDEKLFF. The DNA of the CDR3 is TGTGCCAGCAGTCACTCAGAGGAGGATGAAAAACTGTTTTTT.

The CDR3 region is CASSATVDNEQFF. CDR3 bases: TGTGCCAGCAGTGCAACAGTGGACAATGAGCAGTTCTTC. The gene calls are TRBV6-1 and TRBJ2-1; D unclear. The germline V gene encodes CDR1 MNHNS and CDR2 SASEGT. The CDR3 consists of 13 residues. Between the trimmed V and J ends, which lost 4 bases and 5 bases, there was a span of 9 bases.

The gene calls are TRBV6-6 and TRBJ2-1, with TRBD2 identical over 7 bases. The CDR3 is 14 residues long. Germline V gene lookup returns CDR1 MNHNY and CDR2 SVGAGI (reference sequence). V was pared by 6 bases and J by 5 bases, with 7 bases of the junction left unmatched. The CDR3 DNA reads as TGTGCCAGCAGAGAGGGAGGGCCGAACAATGAGCAGTTCTTC. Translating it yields CASREGGPNNEQFF.

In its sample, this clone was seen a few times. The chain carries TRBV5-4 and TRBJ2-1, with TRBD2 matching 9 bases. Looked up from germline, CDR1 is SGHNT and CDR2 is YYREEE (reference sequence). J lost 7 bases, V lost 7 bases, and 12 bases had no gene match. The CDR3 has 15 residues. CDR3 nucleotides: TGTGCCAGCGCACTAGCGGGTGACCCATGGAATGAGCAGTTCTTC. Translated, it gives CASALAGDPWNEQFF. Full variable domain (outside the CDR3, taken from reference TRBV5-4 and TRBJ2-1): ETGVTQSPTHLIKTRGQQVTLRCSSQSGHNTVSWYQQALGQGPQFIFQYYREEENGRGNFPPRFSGLQFPNYSSELNVNALELDDSALYLCASALAGDPWNEQFFGPGTRLTVL.

The DNA of the CDR3 is TGTGCCAGCAGCCCCAGCGGGACGGTGGGGGAGCAGTACTTC. Encoded protein: CASSPSGTVGEQYF. The chain has TRBV5-4 and TRBJ2-7, with 7 bases fitting TRBD2. V was pared by 4 bases and J by 7 bases, with 11 bases of the junction left unmatched. This CDR3 has 14 amino acids. The germline CDR1 and CDR2 sequences are SGHNT and YYREEE (reference sequence).

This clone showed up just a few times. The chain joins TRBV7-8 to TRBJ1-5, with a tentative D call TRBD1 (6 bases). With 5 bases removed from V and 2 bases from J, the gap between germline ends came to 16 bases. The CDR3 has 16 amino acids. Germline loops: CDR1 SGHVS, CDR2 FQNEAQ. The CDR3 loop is CASSLHRVQGNQPQHF. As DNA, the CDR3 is TGTGCCAGCAGCCTACACAGGGTACAGGGCAATCAGCCCCAGCATTTT. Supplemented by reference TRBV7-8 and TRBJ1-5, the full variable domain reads GAGVSQSPRYKVAKRGQDVALRCDPISGHVSLFWYQQALGQGPEFLTYFQNEAQLDKSGLPSDRFFAERPEGSVSTLKIQRTQQEDSAVYLCASSLHRVQGNQPQHFGDGTRLSIL.